What follows is one TCR beta chain and its context. Its target is unknown. Other nucleotide sequences in the sample specify the same CDR3. The sample is drawn from a study of shared clonotypes between healthy human individuals. Overall study: Per-donor plates numbered three CD4 naive, three CD4 memory, two CD8 naive and one CD8 memory. General study findings and limits: What rarefaction showed was incomplete sorted-subset sequencing despite large depth.

This CDR3 comprises 13 residues. V was clipped by 1 base and J by 3 bases, with 8 bases between them. Germline-derived CDR1 and CDR2 are SGHRS and YFSETQ. The data were produced by immunoSEQ multiplex PCR, yet TCRdb's version contains in-frame clones alone and is incomplete. The table records around 2.1 million clones, approximately 94% of them present only once. The sequencing sample was made of naive CD4+ T cells sorted from blood. This sample's subset: CD45RA+ positively selected. The chain carries TRBV5-1 and TRBJ2-7, with D possibly being TRBD1 or TRBD2 (5 bases each). The receptor was derived from a man aged 18 to 35 in good health. The CDR3 protein is CASSLRGDYEQYF. The CDR3 region has the DNA TGCGCCAGCAGCTTGAGAGGGGACTACGAGCAGTACTTC.